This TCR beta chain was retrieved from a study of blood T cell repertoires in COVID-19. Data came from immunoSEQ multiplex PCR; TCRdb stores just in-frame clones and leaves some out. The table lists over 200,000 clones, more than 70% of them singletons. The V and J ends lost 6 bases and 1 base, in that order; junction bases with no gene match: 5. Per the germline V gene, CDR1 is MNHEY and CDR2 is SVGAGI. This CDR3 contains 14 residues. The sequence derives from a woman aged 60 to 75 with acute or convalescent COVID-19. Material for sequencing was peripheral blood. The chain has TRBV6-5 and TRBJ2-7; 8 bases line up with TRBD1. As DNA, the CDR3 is TGTGCCAGCAGCTACAGGGGGTTGTCCTACGAGCAGTACTTC. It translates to CASSYRGLSYEQYF.